This T cell receptor beta chain was sequenced in a study of T-cell reconstitution after alpha-beta-depleted transplantation in children. The germline V gene has CDR1 KGHSH and CDR2 LQKENI. The length of the CDR3 is 15 residues. Trimming removed 1 base at V and 4 bases at J, with 13 bases between. This clonotype was seen a single time. The TCRbeta library was prepared with unique molecular identifiers. Each CDR3 protein is one row after TCRdb ran MiXCR on the PCR reads. The repertoire holds some 250,000 distinct CDR3 sequences, with 9.5% to 15% as singletons. The V gene is TRBV18, the J gene TRBJ1-2, with D perhaps matching TRBD1 (5 bases). The specimen was PBMCs from the stem cell graft donor, collected from the stem cell graft. This sequence originates from a human donor who donated a stem cell graft to a child with acute lymphoblastic leukemia. The CDR3 region is CASSPRDGLTYGYTF. CDR3 in DNA: TGTGCCAGCTCACCACGGGACGGCCTCACCTATGGCTACACCTTC.